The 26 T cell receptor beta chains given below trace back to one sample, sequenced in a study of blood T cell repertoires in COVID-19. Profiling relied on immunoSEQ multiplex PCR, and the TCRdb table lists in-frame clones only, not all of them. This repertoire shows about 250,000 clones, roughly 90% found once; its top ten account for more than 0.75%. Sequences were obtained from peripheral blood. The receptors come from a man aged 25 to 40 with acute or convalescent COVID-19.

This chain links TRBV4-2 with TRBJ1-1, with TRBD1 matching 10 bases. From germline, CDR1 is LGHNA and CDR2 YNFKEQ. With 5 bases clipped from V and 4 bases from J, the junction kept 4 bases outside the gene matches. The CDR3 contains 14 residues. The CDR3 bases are TGTGCCAGCAGCAAGACAGGGGGCGCCACTGAAGCTTTCTTT. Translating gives CASSKTGGATEAFF.

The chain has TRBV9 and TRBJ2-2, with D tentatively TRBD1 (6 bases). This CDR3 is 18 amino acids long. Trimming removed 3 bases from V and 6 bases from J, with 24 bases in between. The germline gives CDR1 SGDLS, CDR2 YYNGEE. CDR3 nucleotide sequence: TGTGCCAGCAGCGAGGGGGACCTACCTCGTATCGGGCCCGGGGAGCTGTTTTTT. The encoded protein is CASSEGDLPRIGPGELFF.

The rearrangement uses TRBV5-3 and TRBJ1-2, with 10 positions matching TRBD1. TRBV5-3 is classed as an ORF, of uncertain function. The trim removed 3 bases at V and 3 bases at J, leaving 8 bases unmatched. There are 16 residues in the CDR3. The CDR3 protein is CARSSPGQGFDYGYTF. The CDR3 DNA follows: TGTGCCAGAAGCTCTCCGGGACAGGGGTTTGACTATGGCTACACCTTC.

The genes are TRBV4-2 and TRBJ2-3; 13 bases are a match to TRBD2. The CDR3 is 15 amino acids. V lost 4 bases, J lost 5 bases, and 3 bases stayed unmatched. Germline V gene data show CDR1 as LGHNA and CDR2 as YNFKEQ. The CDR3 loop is CASSRLAGGGDTQYF. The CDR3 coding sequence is TGTGCCAGCAGCCGACTAGCGGGAGGAGGAGATACGCAGTATTTT.

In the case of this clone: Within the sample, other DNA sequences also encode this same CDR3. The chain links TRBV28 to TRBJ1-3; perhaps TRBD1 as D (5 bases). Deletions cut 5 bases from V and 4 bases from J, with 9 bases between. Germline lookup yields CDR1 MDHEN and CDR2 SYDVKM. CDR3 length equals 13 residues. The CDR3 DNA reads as TGTGCCAGCAGTCTCCAGGGCGGAAACACCATATATTTT. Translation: CASSLQGGNTIYF.

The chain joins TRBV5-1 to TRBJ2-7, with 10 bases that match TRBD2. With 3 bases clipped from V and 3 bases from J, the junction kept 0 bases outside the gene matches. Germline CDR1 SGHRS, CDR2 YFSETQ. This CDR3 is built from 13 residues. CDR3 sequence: CASSWTSGYEQYF. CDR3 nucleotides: TGCGCCAGCAGCTGGACTAGCGGCTACGAGCAGTACTTC. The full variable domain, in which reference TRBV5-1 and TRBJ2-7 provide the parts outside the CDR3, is KAGVTQTPRYLIKTRGQQVTLSCSPISGHRSVSWYQQTPGQGLQFLFEYFSETQRNKGNFPGRFSGRQFSNSRSEMNVSTLELGDSALYLCASSWTSGYEQYFGPGTRLTVT.

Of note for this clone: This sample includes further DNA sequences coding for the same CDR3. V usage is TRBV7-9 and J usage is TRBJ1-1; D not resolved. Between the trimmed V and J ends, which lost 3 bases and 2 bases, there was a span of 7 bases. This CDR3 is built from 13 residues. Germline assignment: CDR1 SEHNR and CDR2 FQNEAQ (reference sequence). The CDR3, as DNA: TGTGCCAGCAGCTTGTCCTCCAACACTGAAGCTTTCTTT. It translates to CASSLSSNTEAFF.

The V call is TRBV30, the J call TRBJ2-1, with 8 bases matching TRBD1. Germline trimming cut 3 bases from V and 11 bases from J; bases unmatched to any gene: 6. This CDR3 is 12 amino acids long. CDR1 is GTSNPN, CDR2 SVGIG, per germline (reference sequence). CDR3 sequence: CAWSGDRGQQFF. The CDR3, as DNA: TGTGCCTGGAGCGGTGACAGGGGTCAGCAGTTCTTC.

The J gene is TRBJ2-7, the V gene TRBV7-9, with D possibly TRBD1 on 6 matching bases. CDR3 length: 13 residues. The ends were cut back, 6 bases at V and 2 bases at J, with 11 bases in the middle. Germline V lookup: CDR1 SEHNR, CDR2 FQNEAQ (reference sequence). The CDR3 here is CASRPQGAYEQYF. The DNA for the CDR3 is TGTGCCAGCAGACCACAGGGTGCCTACGAGCAGTACTTC.

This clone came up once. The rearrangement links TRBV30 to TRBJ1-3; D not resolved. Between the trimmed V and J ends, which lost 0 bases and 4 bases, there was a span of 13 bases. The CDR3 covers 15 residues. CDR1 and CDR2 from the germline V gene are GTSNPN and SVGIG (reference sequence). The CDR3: CAWSVLRVKGNTIYF. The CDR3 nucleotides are TGTGCCTGGAGTGTACTTCGGGTTAAAGGAAACACCATATATTTT.

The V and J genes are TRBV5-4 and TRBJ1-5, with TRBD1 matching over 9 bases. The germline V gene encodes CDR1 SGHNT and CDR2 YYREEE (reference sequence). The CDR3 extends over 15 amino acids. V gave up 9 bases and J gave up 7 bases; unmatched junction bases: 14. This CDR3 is CATSTGQGSGQPQHF. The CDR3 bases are TGTGCCACGTCCACGGGACAGGGCTCAGGGCAGCCCCAGCATTTT.

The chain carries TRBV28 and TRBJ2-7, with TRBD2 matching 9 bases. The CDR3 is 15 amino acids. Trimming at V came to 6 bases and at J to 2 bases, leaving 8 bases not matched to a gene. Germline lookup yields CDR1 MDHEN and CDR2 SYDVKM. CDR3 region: CASRERTSVTYEQYF. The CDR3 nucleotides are TGTGCCAGCAGGGAACGGACTAGCGTTACCTACGAGCAGTACTTC.

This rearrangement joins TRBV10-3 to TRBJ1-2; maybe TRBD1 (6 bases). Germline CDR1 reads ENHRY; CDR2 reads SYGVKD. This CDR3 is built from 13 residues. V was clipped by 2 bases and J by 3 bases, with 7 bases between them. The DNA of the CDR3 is TGTGCCATCAGTGAGGGGGGCGACTATGGCTACACCTTC. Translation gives CAISEGGDYGYTF.

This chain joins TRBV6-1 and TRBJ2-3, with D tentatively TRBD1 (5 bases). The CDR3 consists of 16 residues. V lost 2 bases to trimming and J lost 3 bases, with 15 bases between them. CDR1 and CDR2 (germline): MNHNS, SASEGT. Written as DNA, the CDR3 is TGTGCCAGCAGTGAACTGCAGGGTGGGTGGACAGATACGCAGTATTTT. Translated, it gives CASSELQGGWTDTQYF.

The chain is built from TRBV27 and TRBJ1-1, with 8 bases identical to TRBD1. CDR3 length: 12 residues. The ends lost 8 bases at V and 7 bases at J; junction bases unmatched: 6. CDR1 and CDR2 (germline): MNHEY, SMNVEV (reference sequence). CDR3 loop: CASSSRGLEAFF. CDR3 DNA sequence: TGTGCCAGCTCGTCCAGGGGGCTTGAAGCTTTCTTT.

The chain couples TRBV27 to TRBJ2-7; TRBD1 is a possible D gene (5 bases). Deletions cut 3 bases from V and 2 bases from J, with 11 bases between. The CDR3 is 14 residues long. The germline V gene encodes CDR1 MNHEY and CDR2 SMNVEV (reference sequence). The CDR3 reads CASSFRGPPYEQYF. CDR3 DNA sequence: TGTGCCAGCAGTTTTAGGGGTCCGCCCTACGAGCAGTACTTC.

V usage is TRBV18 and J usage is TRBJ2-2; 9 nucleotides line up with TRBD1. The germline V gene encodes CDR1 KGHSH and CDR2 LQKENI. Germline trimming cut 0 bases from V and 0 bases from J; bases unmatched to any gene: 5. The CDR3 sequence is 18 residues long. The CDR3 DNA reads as TGTGCCAGCTCACCACCCCCCCGACAGGGGGCGAACACCGGGGAGCTGTTTTTT. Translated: CASSPPPRQGANTGELFF. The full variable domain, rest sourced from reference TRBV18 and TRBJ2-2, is NAGVMQNPRHLVRRRGQEARLRCSPMKGHSHVYWYRQLPEEGLKFMVYLQKENIIDESGMPKERFSAEFPKEGPSILRIQQVVRGDSAAYFCASSPPPRQGANTGELFFGEGSRLTVL.

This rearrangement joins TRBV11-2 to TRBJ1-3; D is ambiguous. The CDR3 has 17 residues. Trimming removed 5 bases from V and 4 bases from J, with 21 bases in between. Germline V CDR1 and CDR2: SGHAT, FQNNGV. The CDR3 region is CASSRIHSGRGGNTIYF. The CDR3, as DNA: TGTGCCAGCAGCCGAATCCACAGTGGGCGAGGGGGAAACACCATATATTTT.

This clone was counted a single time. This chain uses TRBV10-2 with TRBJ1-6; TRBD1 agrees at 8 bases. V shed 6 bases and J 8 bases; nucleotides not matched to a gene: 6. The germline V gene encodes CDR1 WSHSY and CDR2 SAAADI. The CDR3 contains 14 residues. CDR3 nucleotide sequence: TGCGCCAGCAGACCACAGGGGGATGATTCACCCCTCCACTTT. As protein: CASRPQGDDSPLHF.

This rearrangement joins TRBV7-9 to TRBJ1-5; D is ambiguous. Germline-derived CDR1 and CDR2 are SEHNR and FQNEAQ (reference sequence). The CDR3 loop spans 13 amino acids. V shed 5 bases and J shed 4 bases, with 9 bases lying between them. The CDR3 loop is CASSQALNQPQHF. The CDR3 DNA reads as TGTGCCAGCAGCCAGGCCCTAAATCAGCCCCAGCATTTT.

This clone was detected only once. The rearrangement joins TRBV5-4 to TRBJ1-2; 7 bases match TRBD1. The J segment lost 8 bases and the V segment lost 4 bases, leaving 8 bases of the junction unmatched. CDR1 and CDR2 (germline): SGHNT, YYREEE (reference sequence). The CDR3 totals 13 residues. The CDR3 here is CASSPGQEKGYTF. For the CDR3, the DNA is TGTGCCAGCAGCCCCGGACAGGAGAAGGGCTACACCTTC.

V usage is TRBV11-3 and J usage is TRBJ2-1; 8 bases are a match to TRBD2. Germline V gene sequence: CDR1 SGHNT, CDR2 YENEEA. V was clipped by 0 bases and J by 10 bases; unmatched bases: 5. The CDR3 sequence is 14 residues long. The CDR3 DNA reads TGTGCCAGCAGCTTAGACGGACTAGCAGCCGAGCAGTTCTTC. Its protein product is CASSLDGLAAEQFF.

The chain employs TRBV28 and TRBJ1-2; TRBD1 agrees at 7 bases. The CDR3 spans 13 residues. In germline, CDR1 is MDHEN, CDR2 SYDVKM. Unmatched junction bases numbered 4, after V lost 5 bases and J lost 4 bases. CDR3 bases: TGTGCCAGCAGTCGACAGGGCGGCTATGGCTACACCTTC. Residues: CASSRQGGYGYTF.

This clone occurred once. CDR3 sequence reads: CASSPWTAPGYGYTF. The CDR3 bases are TGTGCCAGTAGCCCTTGGACGGCCCCGGGGTATGGCTACACCTTC. The genes are TRBV19 and TRBJ1-2; D unclear. The germline CDR1 and CDR2 sequences are LNHDA and SQIVND (reference sequence). CDR3 length: 15 residues. Trimming took off 6 bases at V and 5 bases at J, with 19 bases between the two ends.

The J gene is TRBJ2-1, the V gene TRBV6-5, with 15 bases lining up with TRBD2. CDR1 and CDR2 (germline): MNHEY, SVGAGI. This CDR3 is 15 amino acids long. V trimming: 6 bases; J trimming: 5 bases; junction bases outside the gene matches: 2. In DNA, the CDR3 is TGTGCCAGCAGGGGACTAGCGGGAGGAAACAATGAGCAGTTCTTC. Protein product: CASRGLAGGNNEQFF.

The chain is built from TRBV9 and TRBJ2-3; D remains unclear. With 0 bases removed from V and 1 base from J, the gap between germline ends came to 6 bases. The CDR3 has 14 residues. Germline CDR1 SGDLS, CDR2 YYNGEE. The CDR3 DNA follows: TGTGCCAGCAGCGTAGCGCAGGGCACAGATACGCAGTATTTT. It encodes CASSVAQGTDTQYF.